One and the same sample provided the 22 T cell receptor beta chains below, sequenced in a study of T cells in Graves' hyperthyroidism and ophthalmopathy (dated by TCRdb to about 2019). Library construction relied on multiplex PCR. The sequencer was an Illumina HiSeq 2000. Amplification of TCR beta CDR3 regions was carried out from RNA transcripts. A first-round RT-PCR of the TCR CDR3 used the HTBI primer set with the Qiagen OneStep RT-PCR kit. In TCRdb, the public reads were trimmed at Q25 with fastp and aligned with MiXCR, with productive beta chains retained. Entries that share a CDR3 protein sequence are merged under the most common genes and DNA. In all, the sample holds under 350,000 distinct CDR3 sequences, and 15% to 20% of those were seen once. In total, the top ten clones hold 45% to 55% of the sample. Sequenced input: blood. The receptors here all came from a woman between 50 and 59 years old with Graves' hyperthyroidism.

This clonotype was observed at least ten times. The rearrangement links TRBV28 to TRBJ2-7; 12 bases map to TRBD1. Germline CDR1 and CDR2: MDHEN and SYDVKM. The junction had 3 bases not matched to a gene; V was cut back by 8 bases and J by 4 bases. The CDR3 extends over 13 amino acids. CDR3 loop: CASGGQGAYEQYF. CDR3 coding DNA: TGTGCCAGCGGGGGACAGGGGGCTTACGAGCAGTACTTC. Variable domain in full (rest from reference TRBV28 and TRBJ2-7): DVKVTQSSRYLVKRTGEKVFLECVQDMDHENMFWYRQDPGLGLRLIYFSYDVKMKEKGDIPEGYSVSREKKERFSLILESASTNQTSMYLCASGGQGAYEQYFGPGTRLTVT.

This clonotype has a count of ten or more. Sequence at one end of the junction differs from germline and may be a read error. The chain links TRBV5-1 to TRBJ2-5; 8 positions agree with TRBD1. Per germline, CDR1 SGHRS and CDR2 YFSETQ. The length of the CDR3 is 13 residues. The CDR3, as DNA: TGTGCCAGCAGTTTACAGGGGGAAGAGACCCAGTACTTC. Amino acids: CASSLQGEETQYF.

This clonotype came up many times. The genes are TRBV5-1 and TRBJ1-1; D unclear. This CDR3 has 13 residues. CDR1 is SGHRS, CDR2 YFSETQ, per germline. V shed 4 bases and J shed 0 bases, with 7 bases lying between them. CDR3 protein: CASSAWMNTEAFF. The CDR3 nucleotides are TGCGCCAGCAGCGCCTGGATGAACACTGAAGCTTTCTTT.

This clonotype was observed many times. The chain couples TRBV10-3 to TRBJ1-4; possible D gene TRBD1, 5 bases. The ends were cut back, 6 bases at V and 10 bases at J, with 15 bases in the middle. The CDR3 runs 13 residues. Germline V gene data show CDR1 as ENHRY and CDR2 as SYGVKD. CDR3 nucleotide sequence: TGTGCCATCAGAACGGGGGTAGATGGAAAACTGTTTTTT. As protein: CAIRTGVDGKLFF.

The J gene is TRBJ1-2, the V gene TRBV11-2, with 7 nucleotides matching TRBD1. This CDR3 has 15 amino acids. Germline lookup yields CDR1 SGHAT and CDR2 FQNNGV. V was clipped by 1 base and J by 3 bases; unmatched bases: 5. CDR3 coding DNA: TGTGCCAGCAGCTTAGGAGGGGGCAAGGACTATGGCTACACCTTC. This sequence encodes CASSLGGGKDYGYTF.

This clonotype has a handful of counts. The chain recombines TRBV9 with TRBJ1-1; a possible D gene is TRBD1 (5 bases). V lost 1 base to trimming and J lost 0 bases, with 10 bases between them. CDR1 and CDR2 (germline): SGDLS, YYNGEE. The length of the CDR3 is 15 residues. The CDR3 region has the DNA TGTGCCAGCAGCGTAACGGGGCATATGAACACTGAAGCTTTCTTT. Its translation: CASSVTGHMNTEAFF.

This clonotype was counted ten times or more. This chain uses TRBV7-2 with TRBJ2-3, with D unclear. The CDR3 extends over 13 amino acids. V dropped 2 bases and J dropped 4 bases, with 7 bases sitting between them. Germline V lookup: CDR1 SGHTA, CDR2 FQGNSA. CDR3 residues: CASSLFPPDTQYF. DNA of the CDR3: TGTGCCAGCAGCTTATTCCCCCCAGATACGCAGTATTTT.

The chain carries TRBV19 and TRBJ2-2; D is perhaps TRBD2 (5 bases). V was cut by 9 bases and J by 0 bases, with 14 bases left in between. The germline gives CDR1 LNHDA, CDR2 SQIVND (reference sequence). This CDR3 has 15 residues. CDR3 DNA: TGTGCCAGCCACGTCGCGGGCGCGAACACCGGGGAGCTGTTTTTT. Its translation is CASHVAGANTGELFF.

The V and J genes are TRBV6-1 and TRBJ1-5, with TRBD1 as a possible D gene (6 bases). The germline gives CDR1 MNHNS, CDR2 SASEGT. V was pared by 11 bases and J by 3 bases, with 17 bases between. The CDR3 covers 14 residues. The CDR3 sequence is CAPMGGRDNQPQHF. In nucleotides, the CDR3 is TGTGCCCCGATGGGGGGGCGCGACAATCAGCCCCAGCATTTT.

The genes are TRBV7-6 and TRBJ2-2; D ambiguous. The CDR3 totals 14 residues. V was cut by 3 bases and J by 6 bases, with 11 bases left in between. Per germline, CDR1 SGHVS and CDR2 FNYEAQ. The CDR3, as DNA: TGTGCCAGCAGCTTGTCAACTATGTCCGGGGAGCTGTTTTTT. Its translation: CASSLSTMSGELFF.

This clonotype was seen more than once but under ten times. J is TRBJ2-5 and V is TRBV9; TRBD2 matches at 11 bases. Trimming took 4 bases from V and 4 from J; bases not matched to a gene: 3. This CDR3 has 14 amino acids. CDR1 and CDR2 from the germline V gene are SGDLS and YYNGEE. Here the CDR3 reads CASSPGTSGETQYF. The DNA for the CDR3 is TGTGCCAGCAGCCCCGGGACTAGCGGAGAGACCCAGTACTTC.

This clonotype has only a few counts. This chain links TRBV6-1 with TRBJ2-1; 7 nucleotides align to TRBD2. Unmatched junction bases numbered 10, after V lost 6 bases and J lost 5 bases. The CDR3 has 15 amino acids. The V gene's germline CDR1 is MNHNS and CDR2 SASEGT. The CDR3 nucleotides read TGTGCCAGCAGCGATATAGCGGGTGAGGACAATGAGCAGTTCTTC. Translating gives CASSDIAGEDNEQFF.

This clonotype was observed a few times. The CDR3 region has the DNA TGTGCCAGCAACTTTGGGGGGATGAGAGAGACCCAGTACTTC. This encodes CASNFGGMRETQYF. The chain employs TRBV6-1 and TRBJ2-5; tentatively, D is TRBD2 (6 bases). From germline, CDR1 is MNHNS and CDR2 SASEGT. Between the trimmed V and J ends, which lost 7 bases and 4 bases, there was a span of 16 bases. The CDR3 spans 14 residues.

This clonotype was detected ten times or more. The rearrangement uses TRBV28 and TRBJ2-3; D may be TRBD1 (5 bases). Germline CDR1 reads MDHEN; CDR2 reads SYDVKM. CDR3 length: 14 residues. V lost 7 bases to trimming and J lost 1 base, with 12 bases between them. The CDR3 loop reads CASTPGRGTDTQYF. The CDR3 coding sequence is TGTGCCAGCACCCCAGGGCGTGGCACAGATACGCAGTATTTT. The whole variable domain, remainder taken from reference TRBV28 and TRBJ2-3, is DVKVTQSSRYLVKRTGEKVFLECVQDMDHENMFWYRQDPGLGLRLIYFSYDVKMKEKGDIPEGYSVSREKKERFSLILESASTNQTSMYLCASTPGRGTDTQYFGPGTRLTVL.

This clonotype was seen many times. The V gene is TRBV2, the J gene TRBJ1-6; a possible D gene is TRBD1 (5 bases). The CDR3 loop spans 15 amino acids. The V and J ends lost 7 bases and 7 bases respectively, with 17 bases between them. The germline V gene encodes CDR1 SNHLY and CDR2 FYNNEI. The chain's CDR3 is CASTTQVPGNSPLHF. The CDR3 nucleotides are TGTGCCAGCACCACACAGGTCCCGGGGAATTCACCCCTCCACTTT.

This clonotype was seen only a few times. This may be a read error: a much more frequent sequence differs by one nucleotide. This chain uses TRBV12-3 or TRBV12-4 with TRBJ2-7; D may be TRBD2 (6 bases). The CDR3 consists of 14 residues. The V end lost 11 bases, the J end lost 5 bases, and 22 bases lay between the germline ends. The CDR3: CAASGEGGLDEQYF. The CDR3 DNA follows: TGTGCCGCCTCAGGTGAGGGAGGTCTGGACGAGCAGTACTTC.

This clonotype was counted many times. The chain carries TRBV28 and TRBJ1-5; weak D call: TRBD1 (6 bases). The germline V gene encodes CDR1 MDHEN and CDR2 SYDVKM. The CDR3 is 15 residues long. V was cut by 5 bases and J by 6 bases, with 17 bases left in between. The CDR3 bases are TGTGCCAGCAGTCCCCTCGGGGGCGCGGGTCAGCCCCAGCATTTT. Translation: CASSPLGGAGQPQHF.

V and J are TRBV11-2 and TRBJ1-6; 9 nucleotides line up with TRBD1. Trimming cost V 5 bases and J 9 bases; bases outside gene matches: 14. Per germline, CDR1 SGHAT and CDR2 FQNNGV. The CDR3 length is 17 residues. CDR3 DNA sequence: TGTGCCAGCAGCGAAAGACTTGGGACAGGGTTTGGTTCACCCCTCCACTTT. Translated, it gives CASSERLGTGFGSPLHF.

This clonotype has a count of ten or more. The genes are TRBV5-8 and TRBJ2-5, with TRBD2 matching 10 bases. The trim removed 3 bases at V and 2 bases at J, leaving 4 bases unmatched. In germline, CDR1 is SGHTS, CDR2 YDEGEE. The CDR3 sequence is 15 residues long. DNA of the CDR3: TGTGCCAGCAGCTCAGGGACTAGCGAACAAGAGACCCAGTACTTC. Amino acid sequence: CASSSGTSEQETQYF.

Details on this clonotype: The DNA is left out, because the CDR3 cannot be placed on it with certainty; the CDR3 is given as TCRdb lists it. The J gene is TRBJ2-7, the V gene TRBV5-6; the table assigns TRBD1, which was not confirmed against the DNA. The germline gives CDR1 SGHDT, CDR2 YYEEEE. The CDR3 is 14 amino acids in total, end residues counted. The CDR3 loop reads CASSFGQGSNEQCF.

This clonotype was detected a few times. The junction departs from the called germline gene at one end, perhaps through a read error. The CDR3 nucleotides read TGCAGTGCCTACAGAGACTCATTCAATCCGCCCCAGCATTTT. It translates to CSAYRDSFNPPQHF. V is TRBV20-1 and J is TRBJ1-5; unclear D gene. The V gene's germline CDR1 is DFQATT and CDR2 SNEGSKA (reference sequence). The CDR3 loop spans 14 amino acids.

This clonotype was counted many times. The V gene is TRBV12-3 or TRBV12-4, the J gene TRBJ2-3, with TRBD1 identical over 9 bases. The CDR3 has 14 amino acids. V was pared by 5 bases and J by 4 bases, with 4 bases of the junction left unmatched. The CDR3 DNA reads as TGTGCCAGCAGTCTCGGACAGGGGTCAGATACGCAGTATTTT. Its translation is CASSLGQGSDTQYF.